What follows describes a single T cell receptor beta chain. A much more abundant neighbour one base away suggests this may be a read error. This CDR3 has 11 residues. V was pared by 5 bases and J by 5 bases, with 3 bases between. In germline, CDR1 is MNHNY, CDR2 SVGAGI (reference sequence). This sample is drawn from a study of shared clonotypes between healthy human individuals. Profiled with immunoSEQ multiplex PCR; TCRdb holds only in-frame clones, not every one. The sample carries around 480,000 clones, about 75% recorded once. Material: PBMCs. The TCR sequence derives from a woman in her thirties or forties in good health. Some clones in this sample may be carry-over from other donors' samples. The gene calls are TRBV6-6 and TRBJ2-2; D not resolved. The CDR3 sequence: CASSHTGELFF. The CDR3 DNA reads TGTGCCAGCAGTCATACCGGGGAGCTGTTTTTT.